This T cell receptor (beta chain) originates from a study of blood T cell repertoires in COVID-19. Study information: The United States, Italy and Spain were the sources of the acute and convalescent COVID-19 samples. Sample material is recorded as cDNA or gDNA derived from T cells, B-cell-depleted T cells, or PBMCs.

Germline trimming cut 7 bases from V and 7 bases from J; bases unmatched to any gene: 11. The CDR3 runs 14 residues. CDR1 is SNHLY and CDR2 is FYNNEI in the germline V gene. The authors' processing: Amplified reference gene primers provided the basis for estimating nucleated cell counts. Clones were sequenced by immunoSEQ multiplex PCR, and TCRdb holds only the in-frame ones, with some missing. That table gives V, J and clone size, and the DNA gave D and trimming. The data hold approximately 480,000 clones, with approximately 89% observed a single time. The Seattle patients joined while their infection was active and were tracked longitudinally afterward.

The specimen sequenced was peripheral blood. The TCR was taken from a man aged 18 to 30 with COVID-19, enrolled during active disease. The V and J genes are TRBV2 and TRBJ2-5, with 8 positions matching TRBD2. This CDR3 is CASNSGDGAGTQYF. DNA of the CDR3: TGTGCCAGCAATAGCGGGGATGGGGCGGGGACCCAGTACTTC.